The 24 T cell receptor beta chains in this list originate from one sample, sequenced in a study of monozygotic twins with inflammatory bowel disease. TCRdb reworked the 5' RACE reads into one entry per CDR3 protein, no DNA. This sample's table reports under 350,000 distinct CDR3 sequences. Input material: blood. These TCRs come from a human donor with ulcerative colitis or Crohn's disease, or a healthy co-twin of an affected twin (not recorded which).

The chain's CDR3 is CSASWGYEQYF. The chain is built from TRBV20-1 and TRBJ2-7; the TRBD1 assignment by TCRdb is unverifiable without DNA. This CDR3 comprises 11 residues. Germline assignment: CDR1 DFQATT and CDR2 SNEGSKA (reference sequence).

CDR3 protein: CASSSLGGGGTDTQYF. The chain combines TRBV5-6 with TRBJ2-3; TCRdb's assignment of TRBD2 cannot be checked, as there is no DNA. The CDR3 has 16 residues. In germline, CDR1 is SGHDT, CDR2 YYEEEE.

The chain couples TRBV7-8 to TRBJ2-5; TCRdb calls TRBD2, which cannot be checked without DNA. The germline CDR1 and CDR2 sequences are SGHVS and FQNEAQ. The CDR3 contains 15 residues. The CDR3 spells CASSQFRDFQETQYF.

CDR3 loop: CASSSPNGGNYGYTF. This chain links TRBV12-3 or TRBV12-4 with TRBJ1-2. The CDR3 has 15 amino acids.

The chain combines TRBV7-2 with TRBJ2-7; absent DNA, TCRdb's TRBD2 call cannot be checked. The germline gives CDR1 SGHTA, CDR2 FQGNSA. This CDR3 has 14 residues. The CDR3 sequence is CASSFGGSAREQYF.

The CDR3 loop reads CASSPSGVGSHGYTF. The V call is TRBV28, the J call TRBJ1-2; TCRdb proposes TRBD1, but this gene call is untestable without DNA. CDR3 length: 15 amino acids. In germline, CDR1 is MDHEN, CDR2 SYDVKM.

This chain links TRBV3-1 with TRBJ2-3. Germline V gene sequence: CDR1 LGHDT, CDR2 YNNKEL (reference sequence). The CDR3 is made up of 14 amino acids. The CDR3 sequence: CASSPSLMSATQYF.

This sequence joins TRBV29-1 and TRBJ2-5; TCRdb's D gene call, TRBD2, goes unchecked for lack of DNA. The CDR3 totals 16 residues. The V gene's germline CDR1 is SQVTM and CDR2 ANQGSEA. CDR3 protein: CSGASGRKGSKETQYF.

This chain connects TRBV11-2 to TRBJ1-5; the D gene TCRdb calls, TRBD1, cannot be checked with no DNA. The CDR3 has 13 residues. The germline CDR1 and CDR2 sequences are SGHAT and FQNNGV. The CDR3 protein is CASLGGGYQPQHF.

The CDR3 loop is CASGDSNQPQHF. This sequence joins TRBV7-2 and TRBJ1-5. CDR3 length: 12 amino acids. The germline CDR1 and CDR2 sequences are SGHTA and FQGNSA.

The gene calls are TRBV20-1 and TRBJ2-3; TCRdb designates TRBD2, a call that cannot be tested without DNA. Per germline, CDR1 DFQATT and CDR2 SNEGSKA (reference sequence). The CDR3 is made up of 12 amino acids. The CDR3 protein is CSAGEAADTQYF.

This chain connects TRBV20-1 to TRBJ2-7; the D gene TCRdb calls, TRBD2, cannot be checked with no DNA. Germline loops: CDR1 DFQATT, CDR2 SNEGSKA (reference sequence). The CDR3 is made up of 16 amino acids. The CDR3 protein is CSARVLGLLIPYEQYF.

The chain combines TRBV5-1 with TRBJ2-2; TCRdb indicates TRBD2, and absent DNA this call remains unverified. Germline V gene data show CDR1 as SGHRS and CDR2 as YFSETQ. The CDR3 totals 17 residues. CDR3 sequence: CASSLIYSGSNTGELFF.

This rearrangement joins TRBV20-1 to TRBJ1-4. This CDR3 region has 16 residues. Germline CDR1 and CDR2: DFQATT and SNEGSKA (reference sequence). Here the CDR3 reads CSAKGRGSLTNEKLFF.

The chain has TRBV10-3 and TRBJ1-4; TCRdb calls TRBD1, which cannot be checked without DNA. Germline lookup yields CDR1 ENHRY and CDR2 SYGVKD. The CDR3 is 13 residues long. The CDR3: CAIGQRQGEKLFF.

The chain employs TRBV9 and TRBJ2-5; TCRdb proposes TRBD1, but this gene call is untestable without DNA. The CDR3 is 15 residues long. Germline V gene lookup returns CDR1 SGDLS and CDR2 YYNGEE. This CDR3 reads CASSVGTGGQETQYF.

The genes are TRBV27 and TRBJ2-2; with no DNA, the TCRdb D assignment of TRBD1 cannot be verified. Germline V gene sequence: CDR1 MNHEY, CDR2 SMNVEV (reference sequence). This CDR3 spans 15 amino acids. The CDR3 here is CASISRRGATGELFF.

The chain is built from TRBV5-1 and TRBJ2-1; TCRdb reports TRBD2, a call that lacks DNA to check it against. Germline CDR1 reads SGHRS; CDR2 reads YFSETQ. The CDR3 runs to 15 residues. Here the CDR3 reads CASSLGAGGRNEQFF.

The chain has TRBV28 and TRBJ1-2; TCRdb proposes TRBD1, but this gene call is untestable without DNA. The CDR3 is made up of 12 amino acids. Germline values: CDR1 MDHEN, CDR2 SYDVKM. This chain's CDR3 is CASSERGYGYTF.

This sequence joins TRBV7-3 and TRBJ1-5; TCRdb lists TRBD1, though no DNA is available to test this call. Germline CDR1 is SGHTA and CDR2 is FQGTGA. The CDR3 is made up of 21 amino acids. The CDR3: CASSKTQRDKINEYSNQPQHF.

The chain couples TRBV7-9 to TRBJ2-2; TCRdb calls TRBD1, which cannot be checked without DNA. The germline gives CDR1 SEHNR, CDR2 FQNEAQ (reference sequence). The CDR3 is 17 amino acids. CDR3: CASSYPNRGRNTGELFF.

This chain connects TRBV12-3 or TRBV12-4 to TRBJ2-1; without DNA, the TCRdb call of TRBD2 cannot be checked. This CDR3 is 15 amino acids long. This CDR3 reads CASNQLAGAYNEQFF.

The CDR3: CATSETGGWSQPQHF. The chain recombines TRBV24-1 with TRBJ1-5; TCRdb names TRBD1, which stays unverified in the absence of DNA. From germline, CDR1 is KGHDR and CDR2 SFDVKD. This CDR3 region has 15 residues.

The CDR3 sequence is CSADRAPLAKNIQYF. The chain joins TRBV20-1 to TRBJ2-4; TCRdb calls TRBD1, which cannot be checked without DNA. The CDR3 totals 15 residues. Germline CDR1 DFQATT, CDR2 SNEGSKA (reference sequence).